A selection of T cell receptor beta chains follows, all from one sample in a study of OX40 agonist ivuxolimab in advanced cancers. Assay: immunoSEQ multiplex PCR; the TCRdb copy retains only in-frame clones and omits some. Of about 48,000 clones listed, roughly 84% are singletons. The sample consisted of CD4+ or CD8+ T cells sorted from blood, taken in a trial of the OX40 agonist ivuxolimab. The receptors originated from an adult with an advanced solid tumor such as melanoma, head and neck, liver or kidney cancer. CDR3s include the opening cysteine and the closing phenylalanine or tryptophan.

V	J	CDR3
TRBV6-5	TRBJ1-5	CASKRDRDQPQHF
TRBV11-2	TRBJ2-7	CASSSGAWYEQYF
TRBV10-3	-	CAIRQTGAEQYF
TRBV29-1	TRBJ2-3	CSVATGGGDTQYF
TRBV7-2	TRBJ2-6	CASSRTGFGANVLTF
TRBV5-1	TRBJ2-3	CASSLEDEADTQYF
TRBV18	TRBJ2-3	CASSSTRGITDTQYF
TRBV2	TRBJ1-1	CASNKERNTEAFF
TRBV29-1	TRBJ1-1	CSVSGGRGTEAFF
TRBV30	TRBJ2-3	CAWTSGSEDTQYF
TRBV29-1	TRBJ1-1	CSARQETRSTEAFF